The rows below give T cell receptor beta chains drawn from one sample of a study of graft-versus-host responses after intestinal transplantation. Libraries were prepared by immunoSEQ multiplex PCR; TCRdb keeps only in-frame clonotypes and omits some of them. The sample lists about 17,000 clones, 80% occurring once. The source material was ileum tissue, sampled just over 100 days after intestinal transplant. These receptors all come from a human patient who received an intestinal transplant, so some T cells may come from the graft donor. Both conserved end residues are part of each CDR3. The D gene is left open where the match is weak. Clone size is stated in some rows and not others, as once, few, many or a class when expanded.

-,TRBJ2-7,15,TRBV28,few,TGTGCCAGCAGTCGATTGGACTATACCAACTACGAGCAGTACTTC,CASSRLDYTNYEQYF
-,TRBJ1-4,15,TRBV5-6,-,TGTGCCCGCAGCCTGGGCGGGGGGGTCGGTGAAAAACTGTTTTTT,CARSLGGGVGEKLFF
-,TRBJ2-7,14,TRBV7-9,-,TGTGCCAGCAGCTTCCCTGGTGGGGGATACGAGCAGTACTTC,CASSFPGGGYEQYF
-,TRBJ1-2,16,TRBV15,-,TGTGCCACCAGCAGAGAACTAGACTGGGATCTCGGTGGCTACACCTTC,CATSRELDWDLGGYTF
-,TRBJ1-5,15,TRBV4-1,-,TGCGCCAGCAGCCCCTCAAGGAGGGGAGGTCAGCCCCAGCATTTT,CASSPSRRGGQPQHF
TRBD1,TRBJ1-2,15,TRBV7-2,-,TGTGCCAGCAGCGCCAGGACAGGAAGAACCTATGGCTACACCTTC,CASSARTGRTYGYTF
-,TRBJ1-1,14,TRBV5-1,-,TGCGCCAGCAGCCACATCCCCCCGAACACTGAAGCTTTCTTT,CASSHIPPNTEAFF
-,TRBJ2-7,13,TRBV28,-,TGTGCCAGCAGTTCGACCCCTTTCTACGAGCAGTACTTC,CASSSTPFYEQYF
TRBD2,TRBJ2-2,14,TRBV19,-,TGTGCCAGTAGGACTAGCGGGAACACCGGGGAGCTGTTTTTT,CASRTSGNTGELFF
-,TRBJ1-1,13,TRBV25-1,-,TGTGCCAGCAGTGAATTGACCGCAAAAGGAGCTTTCTTT,CASSELTAKGAFF
-,TRBJ2-7,14,TRBV9,-,TGTGCCAGCAGCGTAGGGCAGGTATCCTACGAGCAGTACTTC,CASSVGQVSYEQYF
TRBD2,TRBJ2-3,18,TRBV19,-,TGTGCCAGTAGTCCGTCCCCCCCGGCTAGCGGGGCAACAGATACGCAGTATTTT,CASSPSPPASGATDTQYF
-,TRBJ2-7,14,TRBV5-1,once,TGCGCCAGCAGCTTGCAGCCGAGCCTTTACGAGCAGTACTTC,CASSLQPSLYEQYF
-,TRBJ2-2,14,TRBV10-1,-,TGCGCCAGCAGTATAACAGGGAACACCGGGGAGCTGTTTTTT,CASSITGNTGELFF
-,TRBJ1-1,10,TRBV7-5,few,TGTGCCACAGGAGACACTGAAGCTTTCTTT,CATGDTEAFF
-,TRBJ2-2,11,TRBV6-6,-,TGCGCCAGCAGTTACTGGGGGGAGCTGTTTTTT,CASSYWGELFF
TRBD1,TRBJ1-2,17,TRBV4-1,once,TGCGCCAGCAGCCAGGGGTTAAGAGGGGGCAGGGAGAAGGGCTACACCTTC,CASSQGLRGGREKGYTF
-,TRBJ2-7,18,TRBV7-2,-,TGTGCCAGCAGCTTCACCCCCGGTTCCCGACGGTATCCGGTCGAGCAGTACTTC,CASSFTPGSRRYPVEQYF
-,TRBJ2-7,16,TRBV28,-,TGTGCCAGCAGCTCCCTCTGGACAGCGAGCTCCTACGAGCAGTACTTC,CASSSLWTASSYEQYF
TRBD1,TRBJ2-7,15,TRBV6-1,few,TGTGCCAGCAGTGAATCCCACAGGGGAACCCACGAGCAGTACTTC,CASSESHRGTHEQYF
TRBD1,TRBJ1-4,14,TRBV6-6,-,TGTGCCAGCAGTACGGGACAGGGCGACGAAAAACTGTTTTTT,CASSTGQGDEKLFF
-,TRBJ1-2,12,TRBV5-4,-,TGTGCCAGCAGCCGGGACAACTATGGCTACACCTTC,CASSRDNYGYTF
-,TRBJ1-5,16,TRBV7-9,-,TGTGCCAGCAGCTTAGGCGAAAGTTATAGCAATCAGCCCCAGCATTTT,CASSLGESYSNQPQHF
-,TRBJ2-2,17,TRBV13,-,TGTGCCAGCAGCTTAGGTGGGGGGTTCACCAACACCGGGGAGCTGTTTTTT,CASSLGGGFTNTGELFF
-,TRBJ1-1,16,TRBV7-4,-,TGTGCCAGCAGCTCACAACCTGGAACGAGAAACACTGAAGCTTTCTTT,CASSSQPGTRNTEAFF
-,TRBJ1-1,13,TRBV19,-,TGTGCCAGTAGTGCGGGACAGAACACTGAAGCTTTCTTT,CASSAGQNTEAFF
TRBD1,TRBJ2-2,15,TRBV11-1,few,TGTGCCAGCAGCTTGTGGACAGGGGACACCGGGGAGCTGTTTTTT,CASSLWTGDTGELFF
-,TRBJ1-6,15,TRBV27,-,TGTGCCAGCAGTTTGGTTTCGTCTCGGTTTTCACCCCTCCACTTT,CASSLVSSRFSPLHF
-,TRBJ2-7,13,TRBV6-5,few,TGTGCCAGCAGTCAGGGGCGCGGTTACGAGCAGTACTTC,CASSQGRGYEQYF
-,TRBJ1-3,17,TRBV5-1,-,TGCGCCAGCAGCTTGGATGCTCCAGCTCGGAGGGGAAACACCATATATTTT,CASSLDAPARRGNTIYF
-,TRBJ1-4,11,TRBV7-9,-,TGTGCCAGCAGCTTTATTGGGAAGCTGTTTTTT,CASSFIGKLFF
-,TRBJ2-1,13,TRBV2,-,TGTGCCAGCAGCCCCGGGCCCTACAATGAGCAGTTCTTC,CASSPGPYNEQFF
TRBD2,TRBJ2-7,16,TRBV4-1,-,TGCGCCAGCAGCTCAACTCTAGCGGGAATTCCCTACGAGCAGTACTTC,CASSSTLAGIPYEQYF
-,TRBJ2-4,15,TRBV4-3,-,TGCGCCAGCAGCCAACCGACAGGATCGAAAAACATTCAGTACTTC,CASSQPTGSKNIQYF
-,TRBJ2-1,13,TRBV5-4,-,TGTGCCAGCAGCTTATTAGATCGGAATGAGCAGTTCTTC,CASSLLDRNEQFF
-,TRBJ1-2,11,TRBV6-1,-,TGTGCCAGCTTAGCCTTTTTGGGCTACACCTTC,CASLAFLGYTF
TRBD1,TRBJ2-1,14,TRBV5-1,-,TGCGCCAGCAGCGACCGGGACAGTCCCAATGAGCAGTTCTTC,CASSDRDSPNEQFF
-,TRBJ1-5,16,TRBV19,-,TGTGCCAGTAGTATTCCGTCAGGGCTCGGGAATCAGCCCCAGCATTTT,CASSIPSGLGNQPQHF
TRBD2,TRBJ2-5,15,TRBV29-1,-,TGCAGCGTTGAAGGGGGAGCGCTAGCGGGAGAGACCCAGTACTTC,CSVEGGALAGETQYF
-,TRBJ2-6,11,TRBV7-3,once,TGTGCCAGCACGTCCGCCAACGTCCTGACTTTC,CASTSANVLTF
-,TRBJ1-2,16,TRBV7-9,-,TGTGCCAGCAGCTTAGCGTCAGGGGTAATGGACTATGGCTACACCTTC,CASSLASGVMDYGYTF
-,TRBJ2-3,15,TRBV9,-,TGTGCCAGCAGCCCGGGACGTCCTCGGTCAGATACGCAGTATTTT,CASSPGRPRSDTQYF
TRBD1,TRBJ1-5,13,TRBV19,few,TGTGCCAGTAGTAGGGACAGAAATCAGCCCCAGCATTTT,CASSRDRNQPQHF
-,TRBJ2-3,17,TRBV13,-,TGTGCCAGCAGCTTAGTTCGATCTTGGCGAATACCAGATACGCAGTATTTT,CASSLVRSWRIPDTQYF
TRBD1,TRBJ1-2,14,TRBV23-1,-,TGCGCCAGCAGTCACTCGGGACAGAGCTATGGCTACACCTTC,CASSHSGQSYGYTF
-,TRBJ1-1,12,TRBV27,-,TGTGCCAGCAGTTTACGTGGTACTGAAGCTTTCTTT,CASSLRGTEAFF
TRBD2,TRBJ2-7,14,TRBV28,-,TGTGCCAGCAGTTTATTACGGGGGAGGGTCGAGCAGTACTTC,CASSLLRGRVEQYF
-,TRBJ2-1,13,TRBV7-4,-,TGTGCCAGCAGTAGGGTCGCAAGGCCGGAGCAGTTCTTC,CASSRVARPEQFF
TRBD1,TRBJ1-4,15,TRBV5-6,-,TGTGCCAGCAGCTTGGACAGGGGTACTAATGAAAAACTGTTTTTT,CASSLDRGTNEKLFF
TRBD2,TRBJ2-7,16,TRBV27,-,TGTGCCAGCAGTTTAAGGTATGGCGGGAGCGACTACGAGCAGTACTTC,CASSLRYGGSDYEQYF
-,TRBJ2-7,14,TRBV7-6,-,TGTGCCAGCAGCTTAGCCCCGGGCTCCTACGAGCAGTACTTC,CASSLAPGSYEQYF
-,TRBJ1-5,16,TRBV4-1,-,TGCGCCAGCAGCCAAGATTGGGCAGGGCTATATCAGCCCCAGCATTTT,CASSQDWAGLYQPQHF
TRBD2,TRBJ2-7,15,TRBV6-5,-,TGTGCCAGCAGTTGGGACGGCGGGAGGATCTACGAGCAGTACTTC,CASSWDGGRIYEQYF